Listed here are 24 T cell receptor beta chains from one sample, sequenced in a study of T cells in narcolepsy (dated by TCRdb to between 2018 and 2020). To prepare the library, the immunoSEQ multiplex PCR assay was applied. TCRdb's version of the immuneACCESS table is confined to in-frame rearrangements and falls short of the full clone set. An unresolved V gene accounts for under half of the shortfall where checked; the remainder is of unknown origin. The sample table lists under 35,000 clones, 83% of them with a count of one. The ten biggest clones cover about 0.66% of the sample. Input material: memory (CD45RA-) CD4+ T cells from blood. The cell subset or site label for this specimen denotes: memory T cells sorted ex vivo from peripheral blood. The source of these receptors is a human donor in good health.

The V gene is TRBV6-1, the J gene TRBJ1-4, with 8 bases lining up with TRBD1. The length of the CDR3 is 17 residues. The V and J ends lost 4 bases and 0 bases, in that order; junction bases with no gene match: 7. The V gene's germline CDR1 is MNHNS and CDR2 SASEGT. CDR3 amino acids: CASSGRGQAATNEKLFF. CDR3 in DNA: TGTGCCAGCAGTGGGCGGGGACAGGCTGCAACTAATGAAAAACTGTTTTTT.

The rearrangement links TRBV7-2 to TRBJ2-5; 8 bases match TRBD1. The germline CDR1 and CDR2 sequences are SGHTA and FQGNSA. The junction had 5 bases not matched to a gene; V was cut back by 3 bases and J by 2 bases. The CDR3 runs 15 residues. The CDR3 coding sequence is TGTGCCAGCAGCTTCGACAGGGGCTGGCAAGAGACCCAGTACTTC. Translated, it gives CASSFDRGWQETQYF.

In nucleotides, the CDR3 is TGTGCCAGCAGTAAGAACAGGGGTAACACTGAAGCTTTCTTT. Protein product: CASSKNRGNTEAFF. The V call is TRBV2, the J call TRBJ1-1, with TRBD1 identical over 7 bases. The CDR3 is 14 residues long. The J segment lost 2 bases and the V segment lost 5 bases, leaving 5 bases of the junction unmatched. Germline loops: CDR1 SNHLY, CDR2 FYNNEI.

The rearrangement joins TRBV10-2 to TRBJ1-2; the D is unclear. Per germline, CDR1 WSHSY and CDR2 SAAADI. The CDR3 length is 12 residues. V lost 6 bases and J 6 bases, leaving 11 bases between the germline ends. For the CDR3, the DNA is TGCGCCAGCAGCCTGGAGGGTAATGGCTACACCTTC. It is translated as CASSLEGNGYTF.

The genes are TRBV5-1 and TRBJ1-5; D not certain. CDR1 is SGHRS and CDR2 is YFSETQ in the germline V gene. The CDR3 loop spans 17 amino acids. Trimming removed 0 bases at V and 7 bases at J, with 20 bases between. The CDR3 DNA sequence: TGCGCCAGCAGCTTGGACAGCTCGCCCTCTGACCCCCAGCCCCAGCATTTT. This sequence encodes CASSLDSSPSDPQPQHF.

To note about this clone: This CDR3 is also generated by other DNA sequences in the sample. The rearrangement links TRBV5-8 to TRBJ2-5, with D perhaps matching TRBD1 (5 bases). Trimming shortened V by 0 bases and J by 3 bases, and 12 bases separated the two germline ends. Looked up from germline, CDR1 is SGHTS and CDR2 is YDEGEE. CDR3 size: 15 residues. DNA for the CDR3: TGTGCCAGCAGCTTGGACCAAGCCAGGGAAGAGACCCAGTACTTC. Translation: CASSLDQAREETQYF. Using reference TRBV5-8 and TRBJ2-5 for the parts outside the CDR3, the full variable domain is EAGVTQSPTHLIKTRGQQATLRCSPISGHTSVYWYQQALGLGLQFLLWYDEGEERNRGNFPPRFSGRQFPNYSSELNVNALELEDSALYLCASSLDQAREETQYFGPGTRLLVL.

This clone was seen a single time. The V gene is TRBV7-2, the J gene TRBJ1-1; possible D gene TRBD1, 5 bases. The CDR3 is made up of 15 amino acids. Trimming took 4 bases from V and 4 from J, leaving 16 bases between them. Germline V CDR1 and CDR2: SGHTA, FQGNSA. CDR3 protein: CASSSNGGVRTEAFF. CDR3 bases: TGTGCCAGCAGCTCCAACGGGGGGGTACGCACTGAAGCTTTCTTT. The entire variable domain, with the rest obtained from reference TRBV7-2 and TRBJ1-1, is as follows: GAGVSQSPSNKVTEKGKDVELRCDPISGHTALYWYRQSLGQGLEFLIYFQGNSAPDKSGLPSDRFSAERTGGSVSTLTIQRTQQEDSAVYLCASSSNGGVRTEAFFGQGTRLTVV.

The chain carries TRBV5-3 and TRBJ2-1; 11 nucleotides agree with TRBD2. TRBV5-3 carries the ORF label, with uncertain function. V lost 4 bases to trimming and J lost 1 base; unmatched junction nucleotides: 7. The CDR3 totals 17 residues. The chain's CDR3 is CARSPKTSGGSYNEQFF. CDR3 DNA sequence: TGTGCCAGAAGCCCGAAAACTAGCGGGGGATCCTACAATGAGCAGTTCTTC.

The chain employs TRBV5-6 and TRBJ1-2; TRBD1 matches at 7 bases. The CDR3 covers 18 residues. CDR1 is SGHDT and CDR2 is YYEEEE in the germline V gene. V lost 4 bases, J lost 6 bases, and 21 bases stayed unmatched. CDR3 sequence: CASSRDRADLLKPNGYTF. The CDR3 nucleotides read TGTGCCAGCAGCCGAGACAGGGCAGATCTTCTAAAACCAAATGGCTACACCTTC.

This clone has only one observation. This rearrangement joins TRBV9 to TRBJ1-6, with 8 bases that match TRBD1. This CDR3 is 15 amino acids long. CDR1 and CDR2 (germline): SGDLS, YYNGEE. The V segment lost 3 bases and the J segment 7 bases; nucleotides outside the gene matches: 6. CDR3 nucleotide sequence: TGTGCCAGCAGCGCAGGGGGCACCCCGAATTCACCCCTCCACTTT. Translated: CASSAGGTPNSPLHF.

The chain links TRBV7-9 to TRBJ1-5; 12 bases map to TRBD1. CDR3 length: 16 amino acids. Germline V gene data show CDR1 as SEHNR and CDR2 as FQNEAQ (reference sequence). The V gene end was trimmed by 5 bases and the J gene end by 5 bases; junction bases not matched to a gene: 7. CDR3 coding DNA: TGTGCCAGCAGCCCCCGGGACAGGGGGCTAGATCAGCCCCAGCATTTT. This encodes CASSPRDRGLDQPQHF.

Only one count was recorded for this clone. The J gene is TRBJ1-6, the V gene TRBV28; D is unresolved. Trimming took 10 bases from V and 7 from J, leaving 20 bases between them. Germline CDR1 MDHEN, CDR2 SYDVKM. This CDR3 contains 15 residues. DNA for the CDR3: TGTGCCACCGGCGGTTTTTCAGAAGGGAATTCACCCCTCCACTTT. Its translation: CATGGFSEGNSPLHF. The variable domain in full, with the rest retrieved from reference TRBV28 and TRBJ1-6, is DVKVTQSSRYLVKRTGEKVFLECVQDMDHENMFWYRQDPGLGLRLIYFSYDVKMKEKGDIPEGYSVSREKKERFSLILESASTNQTSMYLCATGGFSEGNSPLHFGNGTRLTVT.

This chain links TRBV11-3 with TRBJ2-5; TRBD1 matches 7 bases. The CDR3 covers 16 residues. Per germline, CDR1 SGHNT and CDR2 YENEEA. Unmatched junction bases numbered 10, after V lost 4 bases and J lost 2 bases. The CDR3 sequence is CASSYGTASKQETQYF. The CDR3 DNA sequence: TGTGCCAGCAGCTACGGGACAGCCTCAAAACAAGAGACCCAGTACTTC.

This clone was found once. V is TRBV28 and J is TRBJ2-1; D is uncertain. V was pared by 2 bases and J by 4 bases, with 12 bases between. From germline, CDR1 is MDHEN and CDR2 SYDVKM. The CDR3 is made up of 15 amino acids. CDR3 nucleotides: TGTGCCAGCAGTTTAGGTGGACCCCGGTACAATGAGCAGTTCTTC. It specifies CASSLGGPRYNEQFF.

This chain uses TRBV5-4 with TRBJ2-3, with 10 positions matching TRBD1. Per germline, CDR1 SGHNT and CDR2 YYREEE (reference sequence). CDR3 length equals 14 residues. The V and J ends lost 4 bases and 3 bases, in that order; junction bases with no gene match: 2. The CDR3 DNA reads TGTGCCAGCAGCCCGGGACAGGGGACAGATACGCAGTATTTT. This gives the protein CASSPGQGTDTQYF. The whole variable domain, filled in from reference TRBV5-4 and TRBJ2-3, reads ETGVTQSPTHLIKTRGQQVTLRCSSQSGHNTVSWYQQALGQGPQFIFQYYREEENGRGNFPPRFSGLQFPNYSSELNVNALELDDSALYLCASSPGQGTDTQYFGPGTRLTVL.

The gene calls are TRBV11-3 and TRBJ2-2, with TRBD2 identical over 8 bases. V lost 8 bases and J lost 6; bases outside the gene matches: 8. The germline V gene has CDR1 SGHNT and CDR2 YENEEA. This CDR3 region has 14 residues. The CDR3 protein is CASSRGGAPGELFF. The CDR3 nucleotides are TGTGCCAGCTCCCGGGGGGGGGCCCCCGGGGAGCTGTTTTTT.

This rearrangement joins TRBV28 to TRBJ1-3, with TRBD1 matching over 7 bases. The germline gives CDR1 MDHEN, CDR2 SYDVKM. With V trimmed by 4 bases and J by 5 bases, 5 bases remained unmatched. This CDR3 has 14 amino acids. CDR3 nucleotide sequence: TGTGCCAGCAGTTCCCCGGACAGGAGAAACACCATATATTTT. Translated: CASSSPDRRNTIYF.

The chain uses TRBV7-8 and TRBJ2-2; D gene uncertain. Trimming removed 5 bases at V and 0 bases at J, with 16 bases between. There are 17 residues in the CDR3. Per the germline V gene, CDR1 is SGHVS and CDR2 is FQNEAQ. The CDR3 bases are TGTGCCAGCAGCCCTCCATTTTGGTCACCGAACACCGGGGAGCTGTTTTTT. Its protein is CASSPPFWSPNTGELFF.

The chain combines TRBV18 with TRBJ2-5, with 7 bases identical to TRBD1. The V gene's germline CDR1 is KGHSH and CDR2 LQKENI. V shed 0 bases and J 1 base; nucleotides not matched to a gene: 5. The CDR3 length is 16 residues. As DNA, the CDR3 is TGTGCCAGCTCACCACCCGTTCAGGGGGTCCAAGAGACCCAGTACTTC. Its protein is CASSPPVQGVQETQYF.

The CDR3 sequence: CASTVTGGSYNEQFF. Here the CDR3 DNA reads TGTGCCAGCACCGTTACGGGGGGGTCCTACAATGAGCAGTTCTTC. V and J are TRBV7-8 and TRBJ2-1; 8 nucleotides match TRBD2. Germline-derived CDR1 and CDR2 are SGHVS and FQNEAQ. The CDR3 has 15 residues. The V gene end was trimmed by 7 bases and the J gene end by 1 base; junction bases not matched to a gene: 6.

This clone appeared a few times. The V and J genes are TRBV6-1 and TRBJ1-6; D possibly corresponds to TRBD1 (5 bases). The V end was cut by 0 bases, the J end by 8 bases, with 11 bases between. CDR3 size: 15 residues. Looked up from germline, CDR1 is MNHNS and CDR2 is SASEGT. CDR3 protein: CASSEAVGAHSPLHF. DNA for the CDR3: TGTGCCAGCAGTGAAGCTGTAGGGGCCCATTCACCCCTCCACTTT.

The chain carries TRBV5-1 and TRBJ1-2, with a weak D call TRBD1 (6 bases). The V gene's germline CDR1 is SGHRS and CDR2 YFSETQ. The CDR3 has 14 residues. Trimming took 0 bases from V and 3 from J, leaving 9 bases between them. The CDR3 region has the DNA TGCGCCAGCAGCTTGGTATCAGGGGACTATGGCTACACCTTC. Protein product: CASSLVSGDYGYTF.

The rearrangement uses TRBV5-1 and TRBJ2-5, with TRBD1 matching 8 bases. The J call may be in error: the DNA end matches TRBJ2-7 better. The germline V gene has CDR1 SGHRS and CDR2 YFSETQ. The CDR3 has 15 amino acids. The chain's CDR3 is CASSLAGTGINEQYF. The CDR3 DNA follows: TGCGCCAGCAGCTTGGCCGGGACAGGAATCAACGAGCAGTACTTC.

The CDR3 bases are TGTGCCAGCAGCTTGTTGGGGATTACTAACTACGAGCAGTACGTC. Translation: CASSLLGITNYEQYV. This chain links TRBV5-6 with TRBJ2-7, with D unresolved. V lost 1 base and J 3 bases, leaving 14 bases between the germline ends. CDR1 is SGHDT and CDR2 is YYEEEE in the germline V gene. The CDR3 is 15 amino acids.